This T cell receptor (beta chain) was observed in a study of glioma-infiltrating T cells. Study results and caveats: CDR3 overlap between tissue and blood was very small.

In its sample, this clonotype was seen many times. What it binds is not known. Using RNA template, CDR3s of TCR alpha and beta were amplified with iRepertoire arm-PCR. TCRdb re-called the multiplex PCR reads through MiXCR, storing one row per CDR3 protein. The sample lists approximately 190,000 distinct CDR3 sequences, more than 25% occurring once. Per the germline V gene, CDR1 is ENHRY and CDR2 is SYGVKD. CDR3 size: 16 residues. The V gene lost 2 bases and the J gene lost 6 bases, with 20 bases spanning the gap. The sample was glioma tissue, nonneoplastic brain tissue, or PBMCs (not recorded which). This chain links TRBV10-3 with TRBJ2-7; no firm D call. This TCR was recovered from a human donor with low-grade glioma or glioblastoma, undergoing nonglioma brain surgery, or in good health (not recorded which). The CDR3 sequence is CAISELQRRAVTEQYF. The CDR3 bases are TGTGCCATCAGTGAGCTGCAACGCCGGGCTGTGACCGAGCAGTACTTC.